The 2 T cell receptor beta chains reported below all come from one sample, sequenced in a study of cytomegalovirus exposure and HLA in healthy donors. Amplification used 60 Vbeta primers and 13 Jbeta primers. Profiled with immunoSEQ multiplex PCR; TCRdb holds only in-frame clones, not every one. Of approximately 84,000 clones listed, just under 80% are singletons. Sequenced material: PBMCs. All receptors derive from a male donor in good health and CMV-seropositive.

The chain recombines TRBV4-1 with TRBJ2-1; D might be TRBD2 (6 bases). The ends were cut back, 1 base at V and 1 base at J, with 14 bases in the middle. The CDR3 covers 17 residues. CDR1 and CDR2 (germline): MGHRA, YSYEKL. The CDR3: CASSQVAATSSYNEQFF. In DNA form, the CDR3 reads TGCGCCAGCAGCCAAGTCGCAGCGACTAGTTCCTACAATGAGCAGTTCTTC.

The CDR3: CATLTGQAYEQYF. The CDR3 DNA follows: TGCGCCACCCTGACAGGGCAGGCCTACGAGCAGTACTTC. This chain joins TRBV10-2 and TRBJ2-7, with 7 positions matching TRBD1. Per the germline V gene, CDR1 is WSHSY and CDR2 is SAAADI. V gave up 10 bases and J gave up 2 bases; unmatched junction bases: 8. This CDR3 comprises 13 residues.